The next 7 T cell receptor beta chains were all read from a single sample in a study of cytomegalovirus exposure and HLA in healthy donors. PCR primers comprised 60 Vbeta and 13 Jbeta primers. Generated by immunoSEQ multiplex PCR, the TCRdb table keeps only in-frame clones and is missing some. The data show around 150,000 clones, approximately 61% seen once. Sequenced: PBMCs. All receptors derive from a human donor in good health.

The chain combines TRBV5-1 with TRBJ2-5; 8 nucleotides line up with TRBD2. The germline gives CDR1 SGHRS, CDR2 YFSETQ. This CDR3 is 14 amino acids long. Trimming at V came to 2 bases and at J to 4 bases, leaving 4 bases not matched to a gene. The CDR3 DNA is TGCGCCAGCAGCTTTGGGACTAGTACAGAGACCCAGTACTTC. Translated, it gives CASSFGTSTETQYF.

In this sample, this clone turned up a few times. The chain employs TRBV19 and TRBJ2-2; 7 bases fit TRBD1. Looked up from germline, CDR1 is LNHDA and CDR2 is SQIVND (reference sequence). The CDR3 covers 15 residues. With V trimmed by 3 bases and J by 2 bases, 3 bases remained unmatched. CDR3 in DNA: TGTGCCAGTAGTATTCGACAGGGTAACACCGGGGAGCTGTTTTTT. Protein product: CASSIRQGNTGELFF.

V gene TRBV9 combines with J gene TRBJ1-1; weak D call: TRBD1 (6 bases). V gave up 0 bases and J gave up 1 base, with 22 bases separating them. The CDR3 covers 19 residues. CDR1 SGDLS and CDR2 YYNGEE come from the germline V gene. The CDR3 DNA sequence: TGTGCCAGCAGCGTAGATTCGGCTCCCCTTCGCAGGGGGAACACTGAAGCTTTCTTT. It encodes CASSVDSAPLRRGNTEAFF.

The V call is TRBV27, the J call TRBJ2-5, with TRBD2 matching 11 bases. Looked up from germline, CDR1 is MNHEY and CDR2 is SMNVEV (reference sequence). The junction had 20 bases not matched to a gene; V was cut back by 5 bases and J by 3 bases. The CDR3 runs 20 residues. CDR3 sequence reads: CASSPPGLAARGSLKETQYF. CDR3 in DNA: TGTGCCAGCAGTCCCCCGGGACTAGCGGCCCGCGGCTCCCTAAAAGAGACCCAGTACTTC.

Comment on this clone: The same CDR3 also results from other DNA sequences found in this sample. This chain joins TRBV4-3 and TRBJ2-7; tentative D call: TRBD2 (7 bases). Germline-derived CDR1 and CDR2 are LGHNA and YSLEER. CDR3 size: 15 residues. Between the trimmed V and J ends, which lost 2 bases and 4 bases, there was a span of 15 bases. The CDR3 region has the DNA TGCGCCAGCAGCCAATCCCCGGGGGGCGCGTACGAGCAGTACTTC. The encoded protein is CASSQSPGGAYEQYF.

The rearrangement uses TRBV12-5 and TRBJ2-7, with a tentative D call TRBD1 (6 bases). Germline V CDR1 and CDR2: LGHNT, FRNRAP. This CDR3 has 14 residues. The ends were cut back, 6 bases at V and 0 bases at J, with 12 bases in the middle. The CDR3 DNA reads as TGTGCTAGTGGGGTAGGGGACAACTCCTACGAGCAGTACTTC. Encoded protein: CASGVGDNSYEQYF.

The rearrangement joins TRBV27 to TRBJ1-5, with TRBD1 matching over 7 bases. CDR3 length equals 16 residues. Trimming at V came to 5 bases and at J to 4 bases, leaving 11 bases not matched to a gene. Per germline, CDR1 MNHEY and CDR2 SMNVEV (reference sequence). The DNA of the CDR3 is TGTGCCAGCAGTACGTTCTACAGGGGTACTAATCAGCCCCAGCATTTT. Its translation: CASSTFYRGTNQPQHF.